Each of the 12 T cell receptor beta chains below was sequenced from the same sample in a study of molecular identifiers for immune sequencing clone quantification. TCRdb redid the calling of the PCR reads with MiXCR, one entry per CDR3 protein. The sample has about 640,000 distinct CDR3 sequences; 15% to 20% are singletons. The material sequenced was naive CD8+ T cells from blood, with Jurkat cell RNA spiked in. Subset given: FACS-sorted CD8+CD4-CCR7+CD45RA+ naive T cells. These receptor sequences come from a human donor in good health. Some libraries in this study had Jurkat cell RNA spiked in.

This clonotype was detected ten times or more. The gene calls are TRBV6-2 or TRBV6-3 and TRBJ1-1, with D possibly TRBD1 on 5 matching bases. CDR1 MNHEY and CDR2 SVGEGT come from the germline V gene. The CDR3 length is 14 residues. V was cut by 6 bases and J by 4 bases, with 15 bases left in between. In DNA, the CDR3 is TGTGCCAGCAGCTCTGGGGGTTCAGGCACTGAAGCTTTCTTT. Its translation: CASSSGGSGTEAFF.

The chain employs TRBV7-9 and TRBJ2-7; unclear D gene. Germline loops: CDR1 SEHNR, CDR2 FQNEAQ (reference sequence). CDR3 size: 13 residues. Trimming shortened V by 0 bases and J by 6 bases, and 9 bases separated the two germline ends. CDR3 DNA: TGTGCCAGCAGCTTAGCGCCCAGCGTCGAGCAGTACTTC. Its translation is CASSLAPSVEQYF. The variable domain in full, with the rest retrieved from reference TRBV7-9 and TRBJ2-7, is DTGVSQNPRHKITKRGQNVTFRCDPISEHNRLYWYRQTLGQGPEFLTYFQNEAQLEKSRLLSDRFSAERPKGSFSTLEIQRTEQGDSAMYLCASSLAPSVEQYFGPGTRLTVT.

This clonotype was seen ten or more times. CDR3 sequence reads: CASSLSSSGRADTQYF. The CDR3 nucleotides read TGTGCCAGCAGCTTATCGTCTAGCGGGAGGGCCGATACGCAGTATTTT. This chain links TRBV7-6 with TRBJ2-3; 12 nucleotides match TRBD2. Germline CDR1 SGHVS, CDR2 FNYEAQ. V dropped 2 bases and J dropped 6; count of bases not matched to a gene: 6. This CDR3 has 16 amino acids. Filled out from reference TRBV7-6 and TRBJ2-3, the complete variable domain reads GAGVSQSPRYKVTKRGQDVALRCDPISGHVSLYWYRQALGQGPEFLTYFNYEAQQDKSGLPNDRFSAERPEGSISTLTIQRTEQRDSAMYRCASSLSSSGRADTQYFGPGTRLTVL.

This clonotype was seen a handful of times. The rearrangement joins TRBV7-6 to TRBJ2-3; tentative D call: TRBD1 (5 bases). The CDR3 extends over 12 amino acids. Germline CDR1 and CDR2: SGHVS and FNYEAQ. The germline V and J ends were trimmed by 4 bases and 10 bases, with 12 bases remaining between them. The CDR3 DNA reads TGTGCCAGCAGCTCGTCGAAGGGGTCGCAGTATTTT. It specifies CASSSSKGSQYF.

Many counts were recorded for this clonotype. This rearrangement joins TRBV20-1 to TRBJ2-3; 9 bases agree with TRBD2. The length of the CDR3 is 19 residues. J was trimmed by 3 bases and V by 0 bases; bases with no gene match: 16. The germline CDR1 and CDR2 sequences are DFQATT and SNEGSKA (reference sequence). The DNA of the CDR3 is TGCAGTGCTAGAGATACATCTAGCGGGGCCCCCAGGGGTACAGATACGCAGTATTTT. It codes for CSARDTSSGAPRGTDTQYF.

Ten or more counts support this clonotype. V is TRBV6-5 and J is TRBJ2-5; D is ambiguous. Trimming took 6 bases from V and 2 from J, leaving 10 bases between them. There are 13 residues in the CDR3. Germline V lookup: CDR1 MNHEY, CDR2 SVGAGI. The CDR3 nucleotides read TGTGCCAGCAGCTCTGAGAATCAAGAGACCCAGTACTTC. It translates to CASSSENQETQYF.

Turning to this clonotype: A much larger clone sits a single nucleotide away, making a read error possible. This chain uses TRBV28 with TRBJ2-7; tentative D call: TRBD2 (6 bases). Germline CDR1 is MDHEN and CDR2 is SYDVKM. With 1 base removed from V and 3 bases from J, the gap between germline ends came to 19 bases. CDR3 length equals 17 residues. The CDR3 DNA follows: TGTGCCAGCAGTTTATTAGCAGAGGGCGCGGGGTACTACGAGCAGTACTTC. It translates to CASSLLAEGAGYYEQYF. The full variable domain, in which reference TRBV28 and TRBJ2-7 provide the parts outside the CDR3, is DVKVTQSSRYLVKRTGEKVFLECVQDMDHENMFWYRQDPGLGLRLIYFSYDVKMKEKGDIPEGYSVSREKKERFSLILESASTNQTSMYLCASSLLAEGAGYYEQYFGPGTRLTVT.

In the case of this clonotype: A much larger clone lies a single base off, so this may be a read error. The rearrangement joins TRBV7-9 to TRBJ1-1; D is undetermined. V lost 7 bases, J lost 4 bases, and 13 bases lay in between. From germline, CDR1 is SEHNR and CDR2 FQNEAQ (reference sequence). The CDR3 extends over 13 amino acids. This CDR3 reads CASKDGELTEAFF. The DNA for the CDR3 is TGTGCCAGCAAGGACGGAGAACTCACTGAAGCTTTCTTT.

This clonotype has ten or more counts. This chain uses TRBV27 with TRBJ1-1; 7 nucleotides match TRBD1. The trim removed 5 bases at V and 7 bases at J, leaving 13 bases unmatched. The CDR3 covers 15 residues. In germline, CDR1 is MNHEY, CDR2 SMNVEV (reference sequence). The DNA for the CDR3 is TGTGCCAGCAGTCCCTACCCGGACAGGTTTGGTGAAGCTTTCTTT. Its protein is CASSPYPDRFGEAFF.

This sequence joins TRBV29-1 and TRBJ2-5; D is unresolved. The DNA end is a closer match to TRBJ2-7, so the J assignment may be wrong. Germline assignment: CDR1 SQVTM and CDR2 ANQGSEA. The CDR3 is made up of 15 amino acids. In DNA, the CDR3 is TGCAGCGTTGAAGATGGCCGCTCGGAAGCCTACGAGCAGTACTTC. This sequence encodes CSVEDGRSEAYEQYF.

This clonotype was observed at least ten times. The rearrangement joins TRBV5-6 to TRBJ2-7; 9 bases are shared with TRBD1. The CDR3 runs 14 residues. CDR1 is SGHDT, CDR2 YYEEEE, per germline. J gave up 1 base and V 4 bases, and 3 bases lay outside the gene matches. The CDR3 nucleotides read TGTGCCAGCAGCGAGGGACAGGGATCCTACGAGCAGTACTTC. This translates into CASSEGQGSYEQYF.

This clonotype was detected once. V gene TRBV7-6 combines with J gene TRBJ2-5; D call uncertain. The ends were cut back, 1 base at V and 3 bases at J, with 12 bases in the middle. This CDR3 region has 15 residues. Per germline, CDR1 SGHVS and CDR2 FNYEAQ. The CDR3 loop reads CASSLGGREKETQYF. The CDR3 DNA is TGTGCCAGCAGCTTAGGGGGAAGGGAAAAAGAGACCCAGTACTTC.